This T cell receptor (beta chain) was documented in a study of blood T cell repertoires in COVID-19 (dated by TCRdb to the early 2020s). About the study as a whole: The collaborator samples originated in the United States, Italy and Spain and spanned the acute and convalescent phases of COVID-19. The dataset comprised deeply sampled blood TCRbeta repertoires from subjects exposed to, actively infected with, or recovered from COVID-19. The material from the prospective study consisted of cDNA or gDNA derived from T cells, B-cell-depleted T cells, or PBMCs. HLA class I and class II types, where available, came from metadata supplied by the sample provider rather than from assay-based typing. The repertoires were released in a freely available public database intended as a resource for research on the immune response to SARS-CoV-2. Samples were obtained from the ongoing ImmuneRACE study (first 160 participants) and from roughly 1,300 subjects provided by 6 global collaborators. A de-identified subject ID, COVID-19 status, age in years and sex were almost always included in the sample metadata.

The immunoSEQ Assay, a bias-controlled multiplex PCR, was used to amplify TCRbeta CDR3 regions from genomic DNA. The original pipeline was this. Nucleated cell counts per sample were estimated from amplification of reference gene primers within the assay. To quantify the absolute abundance of each unique TCRbeta CDR3 rearrangement, sequence reads were collapsed and filtered. For each sample, productive Simpson clonality was calculated as the square root of Simpson's diversity index across productive rearrangements. TCRdb's version of the immuneACCESS table is confined to in-frame rearrangements and falls short of the full clone set. An unresolved V gene accounts for under half of the shortfall where checked; the remainder is of unknown origin. V and J calls and clone size follow that table, whereas D and trimming were derived from the DNA. The sample table holds around 190,000 clones, of which 80% to 90% were seen once. The ten largest account for 20% of the sample.

This clone turned up a few times. Its target antigen remains unknown. No much larger clonotype is one base removed from it; base qualities were not supplied. Here is what the overall study found, with its caveats: The quantity of clinical and demographic metadata differed by source and by participant and was supplied without curation.

Collaborating institutions collected whole blood in K2EDTA tubes following their own protocols. For TCRbeta analysis, collaborators shipped samples as frozen whole blood, isolated PBMCs, or DNA extracted from either of those sample types. The TCR was taken from a man in his 70s with active or convalescent COVID-19. Sample: peripheral blood.

The nucleotide sequence reads TGCGCCAGCAGCCCCCAGCCGGGACTAGCTAGCAATGAGCAGTTCTTC. Its protein is CASSPQPGLASNEQFF. The sequence is built from TRBV4-3 and TRBJ2-1; a stretch of 9 junction bases matches TRBD2. CDR1 and CDR2 (LGHNA, YSLEER) derive from the germline V gene. Here V drops 4 bases and J drops 6 bases, and the junction holds 10 bases not matched to any gene. The CDR3 holds 16 amino acids from the cysteine to the phenylalanine. The retained sequence is limited to the CDR3, 48 bases, with the frame set at the first base.